This record covers a single TCR beta chain. Its antigen is not identified. This specimen comes from a study of OX40 agonist ivuxolimab in advanced cancers. Across the whole study: Enrolled patients in dose escalation had cancers that were hepatocellular carcinoma, melanoma, renal cell or head and neck cancer.

Here immunoSEQ multiplex PCR was the method, and the copy in TCRdb shows in-frame clones only, minus some. The data show some 20,000 clones, 75% to 90% seen once. Study outcomes and limitations: With doses of 0.1-3.0 mg/kg, partial responders showed among the lowest clonal expansion.

Germline values: CDR1 SEHNR, CDR2 FQNEAQ (reference sequence). Germline trimming cut 11 bases from V and 0 bases from J; bases unmatched to any gene: 7. The CDR3 length is 14 residues. Sequenced here: CD4+ or CD8+ T cells sorted from blood, sampled in a trial of the OX40 agonist ivuxolimab. This TCR was sampled from an adult with an advanced solid tumor such as melanoma, head and neck, liver or kidney cancer. The chain recombines TRBV7-9 with TRBJ2-1, with 7 bases identical to TRBD2. In DNA, the CDR3 is TGTGCCTTCTCAGCGGGGAGCTCCTACAATGAGCAGTTCTTC. This gives the protein CAFSAGSSYNEQFF.